Shown below are 12 T cell receptor beta chains from a single sample sequenced in a study of T cell responses to AZD1222 COVID-19 vaccine. TCRdb's copy holds only in-frame clones and misses some; the assay was immunoSEQ multiplex PCR. The sample consists of some 71,000 clones, about nine tenths of them appearing once. This specimen was peripheral blood, taken 28 days after the second AZD1222 dose. These receptors were obtained from an adult who received the AZD1222 COVID-19 vaccine.

This clone was seen once. The CDR3 region has the DNA TGTGCCAGCAGCTTAAGGGGTGGGCAACATATGAACACTGAAGCTTTCTTT. Its translation: CASSLRGGQHMNTEAFF. The J gene is TRBJ1-1, the V gene TRBV7-9; tentative D call: TRBD1 (5 bases). Between the trimmed V and J ends, which lost 2 bases and 0 bases, there was a span of 16 bases. CDR1 and CDR2 (germline): SEHNR, FQNEAQ (reference sequence). The CDR3 extends over 17 amino acids.

This sequence joins TRBV29-1 and TRBJ2-1; no definite D call. The CDR3 extends over 11 amino acids. Germline assignment: CDR1 SQVTM and CDR2 ANQGSEA. Trimming took 5 bases from V and 4 from J, leaving 6 bases between them. CDR3 nucleotides: TGCAGCGTTTCTTTATACAATGAGCAGTTCTTC. Translating gives CSVSLYNEQFF.

The V call is TRBV19, the J call TRBJ2-4; D may match TRBD1 or TRBD2 (5 bases each). Per germline, CDR1 LNHDA and CDR2 SQIVND (reference sequence). Trimming left V 1 base short and J 0 bases short, with 10 bases between. The CDR3 extends over 16 amino acids. As DNA, the CDR3 is TGTGCCAGTAGTATAGTACCAGGGAGAGCCAAAAACATTCAGTACTTC. This sequence encodes CASSIVPGRAKNIQYF.

V gene TRBV4-3 combines with J gene TRBJ1-6; D not resolved. The germline V gene encodes CDR1 LGHNA and CDR2 YSLEER. V lost 2 bases, J lost 7 bases, and 15 bases lay in between. This CDR3 region has 16 residues. CDR3 in DNA: TGCGCCAGCAGCCAATTCGTGGATGAACGGAATTCACCCCTCCACTTT. This encodes CASSQFVDERNSPLHF.

The chain carries TRBV5-1 and TRBJ2-3; 7 nucleotides agree with TRBD1. With V trimmed by 5 bases and J by 0 bases, 3 bases remained unmatched. The V gene's germline CDR1 is SGHRS and CDR2 YFSETQ. The CDR3 consists of 14 residues. CDR3 bases: TGCGCCAGCAGGACAGGGCCTAGCACAGATACGCAGTATTTT. This encodes CASRTGPSTDTQYF.

This chain links TRBV5-1 with TRBJ2-6; TRBD1 is a possible D gene (6 bases). Per the germline V gene, CDR1 is SGHRS and CDR2 is YFSETQ. CDR3 length: 16 amino acids. V lost 0 bases, J lost 1 base, and 8 bases lay in between. The CDR3, as DNA: TGCGCCAGCAGCTTGGCCACAGGGTCTGGGGCCAACGTCCTGACTTTC. It specifies CASSLATGSGANVLTF.

CDR3 residues: CASSFFRGQQYF. CDR3 nucleotide sequence: TGTGCCAGCAGTTTTTTCAGGGGGCAACAGTACTTC. The chain couples TRBV12-3 or TRBV12-4 to TRBJ2-7; 8 bases match TRBD1. The trim removed 3 bases at V and 10 bases at J, leaving 5 bases unmatched. The CDR3 totals 12 residues.

This chain uses TRBV30 with TRBJ1-2, with no clear D. V lost 0 bases, J lost 4 bases, and 6 bases lay in between. The CDR3 sequence is 12 residues long. Germline V lookup: CDR1 GTSNPN, CDR2 SVGIG (reference sequence). The CDR3, as DNA: TGTGCCTGGAGTGTTGTCACCTATGGCTACACCTTC. It yields the protein CAWSVVTYGYTF.

The chain couples TRBV7-9 to TRBJ2-7, with 11 positions matching TRBD2. CDR1 and CDR2 (germline): SEHNR, FQNEAQ (reference sequence). There are 18 residues in the CDR3. The V segment lost 5 bases and the J segment 6 bases; nucleotides outside the gene matches: 18. CDR3: CASSRFLGVGLAESEQYF. CDR3 nucleotide sequence: TGTGCCAGCAGCAGATTCCTAGGGGTGGGACTAGCGGAGTCCGAGCAGTACTTC. Full variable domain (remainder filled in from reference TRBV7-9 and TRBJ2-7): DTGVSQNPRHKITKRGQNVTFRCDPISEHNRLYWYRQTLGQGPEFLTYFQNEAQLEKSRLLSDRFSAERPKGSFSTLEIQRTEQGDSAMYLCASSRFLGVGLAESEQYFGPGTRLTVT.

V gene TRBV4-1 combines with J gene TRBJ1-2, with TRBD1 as a possible D gene (6 bases). The CDR3 contains 18 residues. In germline, CDR1 is MGHRA, CDR2 YSYEKL. The V and J ends lost 1 base and 7 bases respectively, with 25 bases between them. This CDR3 is CASSQGGIGQRRAGGYTF. For the CDR3, the DNA is TGCGCCAGCAGCCAAGGGGGTATCGGACAGCGGCGGGCGGGTGGCTACACCTTC.

This rearrangement joins TRBV28 to TRBJ2-5, with D possibly being TRBD2 (5 bases). Germline lookup yields CDR1 MDHEN and CDR2 SYDVKM. The CDR3 spans 15 residues. V was clipped by 7 bases and J by 0 bases, with 15 bases between them. The CDR3 nucleotides read TGTGCCAGCACCCGGGGAACAACGTACCAAGAGACCCAGTACTTC. The encoded protein is CASTRGTTYQETQYF. The full variable domain, completed using reference TRBV28 and TRBJ2-5, is DVKVTQSSRYLVKRTGEKVFLECVQDMDHENMFWYRQDPGLGLRLIYFSYDVKMKEKGDIPEGYSVSREKKERFSLILESASTNQTSMYLCASTRGTTYQETQYFGPGTRLLVL.

The chain links TRBV7-2 to TRBJ2-7; D may be TRBD1 (6 bases). Germline V gene sequence: CDR1 SGHTA, CDR2 FQGNSA. CDR3 length: 15 residues. The V end lost 4 bases, the J end lost 3 bases, and 16 bases lay between the germline ends. The CDR3 loop reads CASSSTGKGFYEQYF. CDR3 bases: TGTGCCAGCAGCTCGACAGGCAAAGGATTCTACGAGCAGTACTTC.